A selection of T cell receptor beta chains follows, all from one sample in a study of T-cell memory formation after mild COVID-19. TCRdb ran MiXCR on the 5' RACE reads and lists one entry per CDR3 protein. The sample has 500,000 to 600,000 distinct CDR3 sequences; 15% to 20% are singletons. Sequences were obtained from PBMCs or a T cell subset sorted from them (not recorded which). Source of these receptors: an adult woman who had mild COVID-19 (a few samples of this study predate the infection). Cell type and time point are not known. CDR3s include the opening cysteine and the closing phenylalanine or tryptophan. A D gene is named only where the DNA matches it firmly. Not every row has a clone size; where given, it reads once, few, many or a size class.

D	size	V	J	CDR3	DNA
NA	NA	TRBV7-8	TRBJ2-3	CASILSRGPTDTQYF	TGTGCCAGCATCCTTAGCAGGGGACCCACAGATACGCAGTATTTT
NA	NA	TRBV6-5	TRBJ1-1	CASSYDAVEAFF	TGTGCCAGCAGTTACGACGCAGTTGAAGCTTTCTTT
NA	many	TRBV12-3/TRBV12-4	TRBJ1-3	CASGVWGLGNTIYF	TGTGCCAGTGGCGTGTGGGGGCTTGGAAACACCATATATTTT
NA	NA	TRBV6-2/TRBV6-3	TRBJ2-2	CASSYPAQVVQNTGELFF	TGTGCCAGCAGTTACCCGGCCCAGGTCGTGCAGAACACCGGGGAGCTGTTTTTT
NA	few	TRBV7-2	TRBJ1-2	CASSLAVRGIYGYTF	TGTGCCAGCAGCTTAGCCGTCCGGGGCATCTATGGCTACACCTTC
NA	NA	TRBV19	TRBJ1-1	CASSMKQGVWTEAFF	TGTGCCAGTAGTATGAAACAGGGAGTATGGACTGAAGCTTTCTTT
TRBD2	NA	TRBV7-6	TRBJ2-7	CASSLTRTSGDSYEQYF	TGTGCCAGCAGCTTAACCAGGACTAGCGGGGACTCCTACGAGCAGTACTTC
TRBD2	few	TRBV6-5	TRBJ2-7	CASSYGTSGGFYEQYF	TGTGCCAGCAGTTACGGGACTAGCGGGGGATTCTACGAGCAGTACTTC
NA	NA	TRBV5-1	TRBJ2-7	CASAGTGPGEQYF	TGCGCCAGCGCCGGGACGGGCCCCGGAGAGCAGTACTTC
NA	few	TRBV7-8	TRBJ2-5	CASTYPGTAQETQYF	TGTGCCAGCACCTACCCCGGGACTGCACAAGAGACCCAGTACTTC
NA	NA	TRBV20-1	TRBJ2-4	CSSLVRGETNIQYF	TGCAGCAGTTTGGTCCGGGGAGAGACAAACATTCAGTACTTC
NA	NA	TRBV19	TRBJ1-1	CASWSRRRNTEAFF	TGTGCCAGTTGGAGCAGACGGAGGAACACTGAAGCTTTCTTT
NA	few	TRBV4-2	TRBJ1-5	CASSQDSGPQPQHF	TGTGCCAGCAGCCAAGATTCAGGGCCTCAGCCCCAGCATTTT
TRBD1	NA	TRBV29-1	TRBJ2-3	CSVVRRQGRGPQYF	TGCAGCGTTGTGCGGAGACAGGGAAGGGGACCGCAGTATTTT
NA	NA	TRBV5-5	TRBJ2-5	CASSWPQETQYF	TGTGCCAGCAGCTGGCCGCAAGAGACCCAGTACTTC
TRBD2	many	TRBV25-1	TRBJ2-5	CASSEFTSGEETQYF	TGTGCCAGCAGTGAATTTACTAGCGGAGAAGAGACCCAGTACTTC
TRBD1	many	TRBV5-1	TRBJ2-1	CASSLGQGAGDWNEQFF	TGCGCCAGCAGCTTGGGTCAGGGGGCAGGAGACTGGAATGAGCAGTTCTTC
NA	many	TRBV28	TRBJ2-7	CASSGWTVSYEQYF	TGTGCCAGCAGTGGCTGGACGGTTTCCTACGAGCAGTACTTC
TRBD1	few	TRBV3-1	TRBJ1-5	CASSKGTVSNQPQHF	TGTGCCAGCAGCAAAGGGACAGTAAGCAATCAGCCCCAGCATTTT
TRBD1	many	TRBV5-4	TRBJ2-7	CASSPHRGAYEQYF	TGTGCCAGCAGCCCCCACAGGGGGGCCTACGAGCAGTACTTC
NA	few	TRBV3-1	TRBJ2-1	CASSQVGLPQFF	TGTGCCAGCAGCCAGGTGGGACTCCCCCAGTTCTTC
NA	NA	TRBV29-1	TRBJ1-1	CSVDEGFGTEAFF	TGCAGCGTCGACGAGGGGTTCGGTACTGAAGCTTTCTTT
TRBD1	few	TRBV2	TRBJ1-1	CASSAPLSGQMNTEAFF	TGTGCCAGCAGTGCTCCCCTATCGGGACAGATGAACACTGAAGCTTTCTTT
NA	NA	TRBV4-1	TRBJ1-3	CASSQVGRAGNTIYF	TGCGCCAGCAGCCAAGTCGGCCGGGCTGGAAACACCATATATTTT
NA	few	TRBV7-9	TRBJ1-1	CASSLPGKNTEAFF	TGTGCCAGCAGCTTGCCGGGCAAAAACACTGAAGCTTTCTTT
NA	NA	TRBV5-1	TRBJ2-7	CASSLKRGSYEQYF	TGCGCCAGCAGCTTGAAAAGGGGCTCCTACGAGCAGTACTTC
TRBD1	NA	TRBV9	TRBJ1-2	CASSAMGTGGGYGYTF	TGTGCCAGCAGCGCGATGGGGACAGGGGGAGGATATGGCTACACCTTC
NA	NA	TRBV7-9	TRBJ2-7	CASSVPGLGGAAPYEQYF	TGTGCCAGCAGCGTCCCCGGGCTTGGCGGGGCGGCCCCCTACGAGCAGTACTTC
NA	NA	TRBV18	TRBJ2-3	CASSPGIDPGTDTQYF	TGTGCCAGCTCACCCGGTATCGACCCTGGCACAGATACGCAGTATTTT
NA	few	TRBV7-9	TRBJ1-1	CASSSVGEAFF	TGTGCCAGCAGCTCGGTAGGTGAAGCTTTCTTT
TRBD1	few	TRBV6-2/TRBV6-3	TRBJ1-2	CASSYGTGLIGGYTF	TGTGCCAGCAGTTACGGGACAGGGTTGATCGGTGGCTACACCTTC
TRBD1	NA	TRBV7-2	TRBJ2-7	CASSLDPGGSRNEQYF	TGTGCCAGCAGCTTAGACCCAGGGGGCTCAAGGAACGAGCAGTACTTC
NA	few	TRBV21-1	TRBJ2-1	CASSKAGPSWANEQFF	TGTGCCAGCAGCAAAGCAGGGCCATCCTGGGCCAATGAGCAGTTCTTC
TRBD1	NA	TRBV18	TRBJ1-1	CASSAQGDTEAFF	TGTGCCAGCTCCGCCCAGGGGGACACTGAAGCTTTCTTT
NA	NA	TRBV30	TRBJ1-2	CAWSDQPYGYTF	TGTGCCTGGAGTGACCAGCCCTATGGCTACACCTTC
NA	NA	TRBV12-3/TRBV12-4	TRBJ1-2	CASSLALGMGHGYTF	TGTGCCAGCAGTTTAGCCCTGGGAATGGGGCACGGCTACACCTTC
NA	NA	TRBV20-1	TRBJ2-1	CSARAQALEQFF	TGCAGTGCTAGAGCCCAAGCCCTGGAGCAGTTCTTC
NA	NA	TRBV20-1	TRBJ1-1	CSAEDKWNTEAFF	TGCAGTGCTGAGGACAAATGGAACACTGAAGCTTTCTTT
NA	NA	TRBV12-3/TRBV12-4	TRBJ2-7	CASSLSGWGFHEQYF	TGTGCCAGCAGTTTAAGCGGGTGGGGTTTCCACGAGCAGTACTTC
NA	many	TRBV4-2	TRBJ1-1	CASSQVGRRIQNTEAFF	TGTGCCAGCAGCCAAGTAGGGAGACGGATACAGAACACTGAAGCTTTCTTT
TRBD1	NA	TRBV12-3/TRBV12-4	TRBJ2-4	CASSPQGARNYQYF	TGTGCCAGCAGCCCCCAGGGGGCAAGAAACTATCAGTACTTC
NA	NA	TRBV5-1	TRBJ2-7	CASRQNRDYEQYF	TGCGCCAGCAGACAGAATAGAGACTACGAGCAGTACTTC
TRBD2	NA	TRBV7-9	TRBJ2-3	CASTHGTSGSSDTQYF	TGTGCCAGCACCCATGGGACTAGCGGGAGTTCAGATACGCAGTATTTT
TRBD2	many	TRBV6-1	TRBJ2-7	CASSEAGGTSYEQYF	TGTGCCAGCAGTGAAGCGGGAGGGACCTCCTACGAGCAGTACTTC
NA	NA	TRBV29-1	TRBJ2-5	CSVVRVRGETQYF	TGCAGCGTCGTACGGGTCCGAGGGGAGACCCAGTACTTC
NA	NA	TRBV7-8	TRBJ2-7	CASSHRTLRSEQYF	TGTGCCAGCAGCCACCGGACCCTGCGGAGCGAGCAGTACTTC
NA	NA	TRBV7-3	TRBJ1-1	CASSLIRDAEAFF	TGTGCCAGCAGCTTAATTAGGGACGCTGAAGCTTTCTTT
NA	NA	TRBV6-5	TRBJ2-7	CASSYGQGSNEQYF	TGTGCCAGCAGTTACGGTCAGGGGAGCAACGAGCAGTACTTC
NA	few	TRBV6-5	TRBJ1-5	CASSYTAPGDQPQHF	TGTGCCAGCAGTTACACAGCCCCCGGAGATCAGCCCCAGCATTTT
NA	few	TRBV6-5	TRBJ2-7	CASQRDGSELEQYF	TGTGCCAGCCAGAGGGACGGATCGGAGTTGGAGCAGTACTTC
NA	NA	TRBV4-2	TRBJ2-1	CASSQLRDTSYNEQFF	TGTGCCAGCAGCCAACTCCGGGACACATCCTACAATGAGCAGTTCTTC
TRBD1	NA	TRBV7-3	TRBJ2-1	CASRKQGGGNNEQFF	TGTGCCAGCAGAAAACAGGGGGGAGGAAACAATGAGCAGTTCTTC
TRBD1	NA	TRBV5-5	TRBJ2-7	CASSTDRDHYEQYF	TGTGCCAGCAGCACCGACAGGGATCACTACGAGCAGTACTTC
NA	NA	TRBV6-1	TRBJ2-2	CASPRDQNTGELFF	TGTGCCAGCCCTAGAGACCAGAACACCGGGGAGCTGTTTTTT
NA	NA	TRBV7-9	TRBJ1-2	CASSPSGAYGYTF	TGTGCCAGCAGCCCCTCGGGGGCCTATGGCTACACCTTC
TRBD1	NA	TRBV6-5	TRBJ1-1	CASSYTGGETEAFF	TGTGCCAGCAGTTACACAGGGGGTGAAACTGAAGCTTTCTTT
TRBD1	NA	TRBV3-1	TRBJ2-1	CASSLTGTGQFF	TGTGCCAGCAGCCTCACCGGGACAGGGCAGTTCTTC